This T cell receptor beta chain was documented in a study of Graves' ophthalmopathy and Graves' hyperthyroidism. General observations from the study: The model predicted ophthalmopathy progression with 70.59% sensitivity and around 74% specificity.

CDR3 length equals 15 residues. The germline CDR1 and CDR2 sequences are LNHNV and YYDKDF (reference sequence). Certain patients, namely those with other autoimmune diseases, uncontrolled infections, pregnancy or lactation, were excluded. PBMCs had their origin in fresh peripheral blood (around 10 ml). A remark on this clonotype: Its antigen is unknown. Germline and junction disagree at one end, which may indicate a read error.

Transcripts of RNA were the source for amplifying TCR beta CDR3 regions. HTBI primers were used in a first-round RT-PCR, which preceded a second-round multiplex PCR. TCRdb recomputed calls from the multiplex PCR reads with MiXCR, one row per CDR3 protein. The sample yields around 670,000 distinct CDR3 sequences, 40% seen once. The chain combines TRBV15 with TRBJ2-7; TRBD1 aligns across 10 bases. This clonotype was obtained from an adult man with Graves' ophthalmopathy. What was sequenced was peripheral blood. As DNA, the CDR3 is TGTGCCACCAGCAAGAGACGGGACAGGGGATCGGAGCGGTACTTC. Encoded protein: CATSKRRDRGSERYF.